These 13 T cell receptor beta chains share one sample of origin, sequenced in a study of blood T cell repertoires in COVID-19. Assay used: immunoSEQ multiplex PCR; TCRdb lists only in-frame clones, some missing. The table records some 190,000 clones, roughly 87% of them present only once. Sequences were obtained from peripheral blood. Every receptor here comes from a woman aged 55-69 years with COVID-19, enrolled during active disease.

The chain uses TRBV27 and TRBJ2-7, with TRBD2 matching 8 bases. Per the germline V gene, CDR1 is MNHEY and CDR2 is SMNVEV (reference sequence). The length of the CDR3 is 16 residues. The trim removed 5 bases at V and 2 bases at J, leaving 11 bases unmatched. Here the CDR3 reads CASSPSGGEYPYEQYV. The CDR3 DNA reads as TGTGCCAGCAGTCCGTCGGGGGGGGAGTACCCCTACGAGCAGTACGTC.

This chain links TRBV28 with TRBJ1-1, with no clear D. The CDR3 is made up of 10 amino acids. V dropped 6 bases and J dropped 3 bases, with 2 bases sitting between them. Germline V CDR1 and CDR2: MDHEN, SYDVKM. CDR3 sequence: CASSYTEAFF. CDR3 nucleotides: TGTGCCAGCAGCTACACTGAAGCTTTCTTT.

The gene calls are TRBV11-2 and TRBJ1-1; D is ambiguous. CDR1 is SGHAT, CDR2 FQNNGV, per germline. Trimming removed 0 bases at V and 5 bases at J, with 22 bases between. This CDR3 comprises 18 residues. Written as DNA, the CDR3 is TGTGCCAGCAGCTTAGATTTGTTAGGTACAGCGGTGGGAACTGAAGCTTTCTTT. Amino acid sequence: CASSLDLLGTAVGTEAFF.

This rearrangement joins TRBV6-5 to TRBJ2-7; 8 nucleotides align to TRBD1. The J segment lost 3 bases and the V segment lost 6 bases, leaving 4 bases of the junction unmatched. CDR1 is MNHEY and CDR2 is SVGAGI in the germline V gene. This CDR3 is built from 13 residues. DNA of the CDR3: TGTGCCAGCAGGCAGGGACAGGTCTACGAGCAGTACTTC. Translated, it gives CASRQGQVYEQYF.

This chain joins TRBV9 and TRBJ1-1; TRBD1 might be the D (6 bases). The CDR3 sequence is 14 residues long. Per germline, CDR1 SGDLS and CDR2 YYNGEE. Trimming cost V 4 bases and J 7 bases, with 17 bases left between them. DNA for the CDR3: TGTGCCAGCAGCCCGGGAAGGGGGTCCATTGAAGCTTTCTTT. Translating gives CASSPGRGSIEAFF.

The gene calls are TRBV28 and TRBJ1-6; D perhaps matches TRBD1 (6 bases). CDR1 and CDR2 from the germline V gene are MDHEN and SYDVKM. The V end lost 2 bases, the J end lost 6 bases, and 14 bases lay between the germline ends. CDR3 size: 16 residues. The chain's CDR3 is CASSLPGTKPNSPLHF. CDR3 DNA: TGTGCCAGCAGTTTACCCGGGACAAAGCCTAATTCACCCCTCCACTTT. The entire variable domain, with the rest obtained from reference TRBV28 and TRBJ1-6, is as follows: DVKVTQSSRYLVKRTGEKVFLECVQDMDHENMFWYRQDPGLGLRLIYFSYDVKMKEKGDIPEGYSVSREKKERFSLILESASTNQTSMYLCASSLPGTKPNSPLHFGNGTRLTVT.

The CDR3 DNA follows: TGTGCCAGCGGTCCAATGAGACAGGGGGGCGAAAAACTGTTTTTT. Translated: CASGPMRQGGEKLFF. The V call is TRBV6-5, the J call TRBJ1-4; TRBD1 aligns across 9 bases. Germline CDR1 and CDR2: MNHEY and SVGAGI. After removal of 8 bases from V and 8 bases from J, the junction contained 12 bases not matched to a gene. The length of the CDR3 is 15 residues.

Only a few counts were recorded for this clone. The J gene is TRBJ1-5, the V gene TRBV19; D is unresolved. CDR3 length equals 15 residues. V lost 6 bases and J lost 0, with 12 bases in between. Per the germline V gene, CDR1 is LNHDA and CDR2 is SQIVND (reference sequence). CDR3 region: CASSLTSDSNQPQHF. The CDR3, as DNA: TGTGCCAGTAGCCTTACGAGTGATAGCAATCAGCCCCAGCATTTT.

In nucleotides, the CDR3 is TGTGCCAGCAGTCCACCGGGACTAGCGGGCACAGATACGCAGTATTTT. Its protein product is CASSPPGLAGTDTQYF. The J gene is TRBJ2-3, the V gene TRBV2; 11 nucleotides match TRBD2. This CDR3 comprises 16 residues. V shed 5 bases, J shed 1 base, and the junction held 5 bases outside the gene matches. CDR1 and CDR2 (germline): SNHLY, FYNNEI.

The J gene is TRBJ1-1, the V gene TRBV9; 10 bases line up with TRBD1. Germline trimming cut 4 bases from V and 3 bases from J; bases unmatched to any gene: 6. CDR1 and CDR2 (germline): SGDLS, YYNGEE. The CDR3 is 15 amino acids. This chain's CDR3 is CASSPRTGGDTEAFF. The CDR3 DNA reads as TGTGCCAGCAGCCCCCGGACAGGGGGGGACACTGAAGCTTTCTTT.

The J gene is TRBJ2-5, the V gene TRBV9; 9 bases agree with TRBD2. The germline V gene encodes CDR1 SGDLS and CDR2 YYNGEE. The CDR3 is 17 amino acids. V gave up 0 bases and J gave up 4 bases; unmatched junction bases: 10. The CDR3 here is CASSVDPAGGRRETQYF. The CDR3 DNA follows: TGTGCCAGCAGCGTAGACCCAGCGGGGGGTCGTAGAGAGACCCAGTACTTC. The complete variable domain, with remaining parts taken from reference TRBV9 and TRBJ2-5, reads DSGVTQTPKHLITATGQRVTLRCSPRSGDLSVYWYQQSLDQGLQFLIQYYNGEERAKGNILERFSAQQFPDLHSELNLSSLELGDSALYFCASSVDPAGGRRETQYFGPGTRLLVL.

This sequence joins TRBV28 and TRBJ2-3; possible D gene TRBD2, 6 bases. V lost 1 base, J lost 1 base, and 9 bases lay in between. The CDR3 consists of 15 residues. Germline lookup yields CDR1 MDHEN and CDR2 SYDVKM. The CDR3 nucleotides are TGTGCCAGCAGTTTATTCCTAGCGCGCACAGATACGCAGTATTTT. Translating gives CASSLFLARTDTQYF.

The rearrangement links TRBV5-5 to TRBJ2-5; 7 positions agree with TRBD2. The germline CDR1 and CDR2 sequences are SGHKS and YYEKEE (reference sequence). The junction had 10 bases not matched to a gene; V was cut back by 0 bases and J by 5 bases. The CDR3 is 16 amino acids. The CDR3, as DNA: TGTGCCAGCAGCTTGGATGAGGGAGGGCCTTGGGAGACCCAGTACTTC. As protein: CASSLDEGGPWETQYF.